A selection of T cell receptor beta chains follows, all from one sample in a study of blood T cell repertoires in COVID-19. The assay was immunoSEQ multiplex PCR, and TCRdb's table has in-frame clones only and misses some. The sample includes about 85,000 clones, around 88% of them seen just once. What was sequenced was peripheral blood. The receptors stem from a man in his sixties with acute or convalescent COVID-19. The CDR3 runs from the conserved cysteine through the conserved F or W. D genes are given only for firm matches. Part of the rows lack a size; the others show once, few, many or a class for expanded clones.

J,D,V,size,DNA,CDR3
TRBJ2-7,-,TRBV18,few,TGTGCCAGCTCATCTTCCTACGAGCAGTACTTC,CASSSSYEQYF
TRBJ1-1,-,TRBV2,once,TGTGCCAGCAATCTAGAACAGGGACGGACTGAAGCTTTCTTT,CASNLEQGRTEAFF
TRBJ1-5,-,TRBV2,once,TGTGCCAGCAGTTCCGACAGAGCGAATCAGCCCCAGCATTTT,CASSSDRANQPQHF
TRBJ1-6,-,TRBV25-1,-,TGTGCCAGCAGTGAATGGGCAGAGAATTCACCCCTCCACTTT,CASSEWAENSPLHF
TRBJ1-1,-,TRBV11-2,-,TGTGCCAGCAGCCCCCGGGGAGGGGCGAAGGAGACTGAAGCTTTCTTT,CASSPRGGAKETEAFF
TRBJ1-2,-,TRBV4-3,-,TGCGCCAGCAGCCAAGATAGAGACAGCTATGGCTACACCTTC,CASSQDRDSYGYTF
TRBJ1-1,TRBD1,TRBV5-1,-,TGCGCCAGCAGCTTGTTTGGACAGGGTGACACTGAAGCTTTCTTT,CASSLFGQGDTEAFF
TRBJ2-6,-,TRBV5-6,-,TGTGCCAGCAGCCCCAGAGGACTGGCAAACTCTGGGGCCAACGTCCTGACTTTC,CASSPRGLANSGANVLTF
TRBJ2-5,-,TRBV9,-,TGTGCCAGCAGCGTAGACCACCACACTACCGGGACCCAGTACTTC,CASSVDHHTTGTQYF
TRBJ2-1,-,TRBV11-2,-,TGTGCCAGCAGCTTACGGGATATCTACAATGAGCAGTTCTTC,CASSLRDIYNEQFF
TRBJ1-5,TRBD1,TRBV9,-,TGTGCCAGCAGCACCGGGACAGGGCATCAGCCCCAGCATTTT,CASSTGTGHQPQHF
TRBJ2-7,-,TRBV7-2,-,TGTGCCAGCAGCCGTGGGGGCGTGTACGAGCAGTACTTC,CASSRGGVYEQYF
TRBJ1-2,-,TRBV7-9,-,TGTGCCAGCAGCTTAGGGCAAAACCCGATCTATGGCTACACCTTC,CASSLGQNPIYGYTF
TRBJ2-3,TRBD2,TRBV19,-,TGTGCCAGCCGACTAGCGGGGGGGTCAGATACGCAGTATTTT,CASRLAGGSDTQYF
TRBJ1-3,-,TRBV7-2,few,TGTGCCAGCAGCGACCGCAGGGGAGGAAACACCATATATTTT,CASSDRRGGNTIYF
TRBJ1-5,TRBD1,TRBV9,-,TGTGCCAGCAGCGGACCGGGACAGGGTCCCAATCAGCCCCAGCATTTT,CASSGPGQGPNQPQHF
TRBJ2-7,TRBD1,TRBV27,-,TGTGCCAGCGCATCCGGGACAGACTACGAGCAGTACTTC,CASASGTDYEQYF
TRBJ2-1,TRBD2,TRBV6-5,few,TGTGCCAGCAGTTCGGGACTAGCGGGGGAGTACAATGAGCAGTTCTTC,CASSSGLAGEYNEQFF
TRBJ2-7,-,TRBV29-1,-,TGCAGCGTAATTAAGGAGGGCGAAACCTACGAGCAGTACTTC,CSVIKEGETYEQYF
TRBJ2-1,-,TRBV12-5,few,TGTGCTAGTGGTTTGGACCTCAGGGGATCTGAGCAGTTCTTC,CASGLDLRGSEQFF
TRBJ2-2,TRBD2,TRBV2,-,TGTGCCAGCAGTGTCACAGCGGGGGAAAACACCGGGGAGCTGTTTTTT,CASSVTAGENTGELFF
TRBJ2-3,-,TRBV10-1,-,TGCGCCAGCAGTGACCGGGACTCTACTCTCACAGATACGCAGTATTTT,CASSDRDSTLTDTQYF
TRBJ2-4,TRBD1,TRBV5-1,-,TGCGCCAGCAGCCTGACCCCTGGGACAGACGTAAACATTCAGTACTTC,CASSLTPGTDVNIQYF
TRBJ1-3,TRBD1,TRBV4-3,once,TGCGCCAGCAGCCAAGTAAGACAGGGAGGCTACTCTGGAAACACCATATATTTT,CASSQVRQGGYSGNTIYF
TRBJ1-2,-,TRBV21-1,-,TGTGCCAGCAGCAAAGGCAGGGGACAGGTAAACTATGGCTACACCTTC,CASSKGRGQVNYGYTF
TRBJ1-3,-,TRBV9,-,TGTGCCAGCAGCGCGAGCGGCGATATGCTCCTCTCTGGAAACACCATATATTTT,CASSASGDMLLSGNTIYF
TRBJ2-1,-,TRBV6-6,once,TGTGCCAGCAGTCAAATCAGTCATGAGCAGTTCTTC,CASSQISHEQFF
TRBJ2-1,TRBD1,TRBV7-2,once,TGTGCCAGCAGCTCCGGGCAGGGGGCTTACAATGAGCAGTTCTTC,CASSSGQGAYNEQFF
TRBJ1-4,-,TRBV4-1,-,TGCGCCAGCAGCCAAAAGGGCACTAATACAGGAACTAATGAAAAACTGTTTTTT,CASSQKGTNTGTNEKLFF
TRBJ1-5,TRBD1,TRBV12-5,-,TGTGCTAGTGGCCCCGGGACAGGGAATCAGCCCCAGCATTTT,CASGPGTGNQPQHF
TRBJ2-1,-,TRBV29-1,-,TGCAGCGTCGACACCTACAGGAATGAGCAGTTCTTC,CSVDTYRNEQFF
TRBJ1-2,-,TRBV19,few,TGTGCCAGTGGTTACGAGGGCAACTATGGCTACACCTTC,CASGYEGNYGYTF
TRBJ1-4,TRBD1,TRBV19,-,TGTGCCAGTAGTTTGAGAACCCCGGGGAGAGGGGGCATAGGTGAAAAACTGTTTTTT,CASSLRTPGRGGIGEKLFF
TRBJ1-1,-,TRBV3-1/TRBV3-2,-,TGTGCCAGCAGCCAAGTTTCGGACAGCTTCGTCTCTGAAGCTTTCTTT,CASSQVSDSFVSEAFF
TRBJ2-3,-,TRBV3-1/TRBV3-2,-,TGTGCCAGCAGCCAATTTCCGGGGGCAGATACGCAGTATTTT,CASSQFPGADTQYF
TRBJ1-1,TRBD1,TRBV5-5,-,TGTGCCAGCAGACCCAGGACAGGAATGAACACTGAAGCTTTCTTT,CASRPRTGMNTEAFF
TRBJ2-1,TRBD1,TRBV19,-,TGTGCCAGTAGTATGAGGATGACAGGGGGGTTCAATGAGCAGTTCTTC,CASSMRMTGGFNEQFF
TRBJ1-2,-,TRBV14,-,TGTGCCAGCAGCCAAGATTCAGGGTGGGGCTATGGCTACACCTTC,CASSQDSGWGYGYTF
TRBJ1-4,TRBD1,TRBV5-1,once,TGCGCCAGCAGCACCGGACAGGGGCGGACTAATGAAAAACTGTTTTTT,CASSTGQGRTNEKLFF
TRBJ1-2,TRBD1,TRBV12-5,-,TGTGCTAGTGGTTTGGTACGGACAGGGGGCGGCTACACCTTC,CASGLVRTGGGYTF
TRBJ1-1,TRBD1,TRBV11-3,-,TGTGCCAGCAGCGCAGGACAGGGGGGCACTGAAGCTTTCTTT,CASSAGQGGTEAFF
TRBJ2-5,-,TRBV7-2,-,TGTGCCAGCAGCCCCCAGGGCCCCTTCAGAGAGACCCAGTACTTC,CASSPQGPFRETQYF
TRBJ2-3,TRBD2,TRBV9,-,TGTGCCAGCAGCGTAGTCCCCCTGACTAGCCCCAGCACAGATACGCAGTATTTT,CASSVVPLTSPSTDTQYF
TRBJ1-2,-,TRBV10-3,-,TGTGCCATCAGTGAAAGGGGCGCAGAAGGCTATGGCTACACCTTC,CAISERGAEGYGYTF
TRBJ1-2,TRBD1,TRBV7-2,-,TGTGCCAGCAGCTTAGCAGGGACAGGCCTAAACTATGGCTACACCTTC,CASSLAGTGLNYGYTF
TRBJ2-5,TRBD2,TRBV7-7,-,TGTGCTAGCAGTCGGGGTAGCGGGCCACGGGAGACCCAGTACTTC,CASSRGSGPRETQYF
TRBJ2-7,-,TRBV6-5,-,TGTGCCAGCCTGGAGGGTGGGTCCTCCTACGAGCAGTACTTC,CASLEGGSSYEQYF
TRBJ1-6,TRBD1,TRBV19,-,TGTGCCAGTAGTACCGGGACAGGGGGTAATTCACCCCTCCACTTT,CASSTGTGGNSPLHF
TRBJ2-7,TRBD1,TRBV19,-,TGTGCCAGTAGTAGGGGAGGCAGGGGGCCCTCTTCCTACGAGCAGTACTTC,CASSRGGRGPSSYEQYF
TRBJ2-7,TRBD1,TRBV9,-,TGTGCCAGCAGCGTAGATGACAGGGGTTACGAGCAGTACTTC,CASSVDDRGYEQYF
TRBJ2-2,-,TRBV9,-,TGTGTCAGCAGCGTAAGGACTGAGAACACCGGGGAGCTGTTTTTT,CVSSVRTENTGELFF